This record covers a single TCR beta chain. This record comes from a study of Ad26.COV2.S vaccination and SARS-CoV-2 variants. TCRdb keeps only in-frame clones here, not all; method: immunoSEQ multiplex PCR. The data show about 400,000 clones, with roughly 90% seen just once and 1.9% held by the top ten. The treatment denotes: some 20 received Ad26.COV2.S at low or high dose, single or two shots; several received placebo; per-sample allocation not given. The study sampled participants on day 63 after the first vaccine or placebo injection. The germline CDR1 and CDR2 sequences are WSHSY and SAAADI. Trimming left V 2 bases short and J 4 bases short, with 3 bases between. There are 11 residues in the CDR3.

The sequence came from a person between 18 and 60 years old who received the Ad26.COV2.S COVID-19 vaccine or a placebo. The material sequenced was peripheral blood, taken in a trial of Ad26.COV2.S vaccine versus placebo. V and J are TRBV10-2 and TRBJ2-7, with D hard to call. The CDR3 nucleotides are TGCGCCAGCAGTGAGCTGTACGAGCAGTACTTC. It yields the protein CASSELYEQYF.